This T cell receptor beta chain is drawn from a study of T cell repertoires and HLA-DP antigens. Profiling relied on immunoSEQ multiplex PCR, and the TCRdb table lists in-frame clones only, not all of them. Found here are about 73,000 clones, around three quarters of them singletons; the top ten hold around 1.6%. This CDR3 contains 18 residues. V shed 4 bases, J shed 3 bases, and the junction held 14 bases outside the gene matches. Germline values: CDR1 SGHRS, CDR2 YFSETQ. Concerning this clone: Its antigen is as yet unknown.

Sequenced material: CD4+ T cells from PBMCs. This clonotype originated in a man in his sixties in good health and CMV-seronegative. V is TRBV5-1 and J is TRBJ2-1; TRBD2 aligns across 9 bases. Here the CDR3 reads CASSRVAGVSLYYNEQFF. The CDR3 bases are TGCGCCAGCAGCCGGGTAGCGGGAGTATCCCTCTACTACAATGAGCAGTTCTTC.